This is a list of T cell receptor beta chains from one sample in a study of control samples from healthy donors and cancer patients. The assay was immunoSEQ multiplex PCR, and TCRdb's table has in-frame clones only and misses some. The sample includes around 51,000 clones, 88% of them seen just once. Sequencing was carried out using PBMCs. All receptors come from a man aged 45-65 years with head and neck cancer. CDR3s include the opening cysteine and the closing phenylalanine or tryptophan. A D gene is named only where the DNA matches it firmly. Size is omitted from some rows. Given values are once, few, many or a class for expanded clones.

j_call clone_size d_call v_call cdr3_aa cdr3_nt
TRBJ1-2 . TRBD1 TRBV5-1 CASSPGTGGNYGYTF TGCGCCAGCAGTCCCGGGACAGGGGGCAACTATGGCTACACCTTC
TRBJ2-1 . TRBD1 TRBV29-1 CSFSAGTGNNEQFF TGCAGCTTCTCTGCCGGGACAGGGAACAATGAGCAGTTCTTC
TRBJ2-5 . TRBD2 TRBV2 CASSSRGLAGTQETQYF TGTGCCAGCAGTTCCCGGGGACTAGCGGGGACTCAAGAGACCCAGTACTTC
TRBJ2-3 once . TRBV12-1 CASSFKASGGQGTDTQYF TGTGCCAGCAGCTTTAAGGCTAGCGGGGGGCAAGGCACAGATACGCAGTATTTT
TRBJ2-1 once . TRBV19 CASSIQDNSYNEQFF TGTGCCAGTAGTATACAGGACAACTCCTACAATGAGCAGTTCTTC
TRBJ1-4 . . TRBV7-6 CASSLAGSFREKLFF TGTGCCAGCAGCTTAGCGGGCAGTTTCCGCGAAAAACTGTTTTTT
TRBJ2-1 . . TRBV7-3 CASSLPGQEDGQFF TGTGCCAGCAGCCTCCCAGGGCAGGAGGATGGGCAGTTCTTC
TRBJ1-2 . . TRBV30 CALGAFYGHTF TGTGCCCTAGGGGCTTTTTATGGCCACACCTTC
TRBJ2-3 . TRBD1 TRBV6-1 CASSGTTGEGGSTDTQYF TGTGCCAGCAGTGGTACGACAGGGGAAGGAGGCAGCACAGATACGCAGTATTTT
TRBJ2-1 . . TRBV10-1 CASSESGVHEQFF TGCGCCAGCAGTGAGTCGGGGGTCCATGAGCAGTTCTTC
TRBJ2-7 . TRBD1 TRBV6-5 CASRTGTGIYEQYF TGTGCCAGCAGGACCGGGACAGGGATTTACGAGCAGTACTTC
TRBJ1-1 once . TRBV3-1/TRBV3-2 CASSPVAVNDGTEAFF TGTGCCAGCAGCCCGGTCGCAGTTAACGATGGCACTGAAGCTTTCTTT
TRBJ2-5 . . TRBV7-9 CASTRQETQYF TGTGCCAGCACGAGACAAGAGACCCAGTACTTC
TRBJ2-1 . TRBD2 TRBV2 CASSESGGLILNEQFF TGTGCCAGCAGTGAAAGCGGGGGCCTCATTTTGAATGAGCAGTTCTTC
TRBJ2-1 . . TRBV29-1 CSVEDGGARNNEQFF TGCAGCGTTGAAGATGGGGGGGCAAGGAACAATGAGCAGTTCTTC
TRBJ2-2 . TRBD2 TRBV11-2 CASRLAGGFTGELFF TGTGCCAGCAGACTAGCGGGGGGTTTCACCGGGGAGCTGTTTTTT
TRBJ1-1 . . TRBV2 CAGSRGLNTEAFF TGTGCCGGGAGCCGAGGACTGAACACTGAAGCTTTCTTT
TRBJ2-7 few . TRBV10-1 CASSRGSSEQYF TGCGCCAGCAGTCGCGGCTCTAGTGAGCAGTACTTC
TRBJ1-2 . . TRBV29-1 CSVEDGRGTGYF TGCAGCGTTGAAGATGGCAGGGGCACCGGATACTTC
TRBJ2-7 . TRBD2 TRBV4-3 CASSQDVARGLAESTYEQYF TGCGCCAGCAGCCAAGATGTGGCTCGGGGACTAGCCGAGTCGACCTACGAGCAGTACTTC
TRBJ1-2 . TRBD1 TRBV7-9 CASSITGTVGGYTF TGTGCCAGCAGCATAACCGGGACAGTTGGGGGCTACACCTTC
TRBJ2-3 . . TRBV3-1/TRBV3-2 CASSQNRGPGRTDTQYF TGTGCCAGCAGCCAGAACCGGGGACCGGGCCGCACAGATACGCAGTATTTT
TRBJ1-5 few . TRBV6-4 CASSDSPGLVNQPQHF TGTGCCAGCAGTGACTCGCCAGGGTTGGTCAATCAGCCCCAGCATTTT
TRBJ2-7 once . TRBV5-4 CASSLGEYYEQYF TGTGCCAGCAGCTTGGGGGAATACTACGAGCAGTACTTC
TRBJ2-1 . TRBD2 TRBV19 CASIGYGTSGGFNNEQFF TGTGCCAGCATAGGCTATGGGACTAGCGGGGGCTTCAACAATGAGCAGTTCTTC
TRBJ2-1 . . TRBV27 CASTVWVGAHNEQFF TGTGCCAGCACCGTCTGGGTGGGCGCCCACAATGAGCAGTTCTTC
TRBJ2-1 . TRBD2 TRBV11-3 CASKDGLAANNEQFF TGTGCCAGCAAAGATGGGCTAGCGGCAAACAATGAGCAGTTCTTC
TRBJ1-3 . . TRBV7-8 CASSLAIQGYGNTIYF TGTGCCAGCAGCTTAGCCATACAGGGATATGGAAACACCATATATTTT
TRBJ2-3 . TRBD2 TRBV6-5 CASSPVVAGVDTQYF TGTGCCAGCAGCCCCGTGGTAGCGGGAGTAGATACGCAGTATTTT
TRBJ2-4 . . TRBV5-8 CASSRAKNIQYF TGTGCCAGTTCGAGGGCCAAAAACATTCAGTACTTC
TRBJ2-1 . . TRBV27 CASSTLEWSNEQFF TGTGCCAGCAGTACCCTCGAGTGGTCGAATGAGCAGTTCTTC
TRBJ2-1 . TRBD2 TRBV7-6 CASSSRGGLGNEQFF TGTGCCAGCAGTTCGCGCGGGGGGTTAGGCAATGAGCAGTTCTTC
TRBJ1-6 . . TRBV28 CASSSINYRGYDNSPLHF TGTGCCAGCAGTTCGATAAACTATAGGGGGTATGATAATTCACCCCTCCACTTT
TRBJ1-5 . . TRBV29-1 CSYGGGDQPQHF TGCAGCTACGGGGGGGGCGATCAGCCCCAGCATTTT
TRBJ2-1 . TRBD2 TRBV29-1 CSVPSGSSVYNEQFF TGCAGCGTTCCTAGCGGGAGTTCGGTATACAATGAGCAGTTCTTC
TRBJ2-7 . . TRBV29-1 CSVDSGSSYEQYF TGCAGCGTTGATTCGGGGTCCTCCTACGAGCAGTACTTC
TRBJ1-6 . TRBD1 TRBV6-5 CASGRDRGYNSPLHF TGTGCCAGCGGAAGGGACAGGGGCTATAATTCACCCCTCCACTTT
TRBJ2-2 once . TRBV7-2 CASSSQGTTGELFF TGTGCCAGCAGCTCTCAGGGGACCACCGGGGAGCTGTTTTTT
TRBJ1-5 . TRBD1 TRBV18 CASSPWTGRGNQPQHF TGTGCCAGCTCACCCTGGACAGGGAGAGGCAATCAGCCCCAGCATTTT
TRBJ2-3 few . TRBV7-2 CASSLRGRGRGGDTQYF TGTGCCAGCAGCTTAAGGGGTAGGGGGCGCGGGGGAGATACGCAGTATTTT
TRBJ2-5 . . TRBV5-6 CASSLIGGARQETQYF TGTGCCAGCAGCTTGATAGGAGGGGCAAGGCAAGAGACCCAGTACTTC
TRBJ1-2 . TRBD1 TRBV3-1/TRBV3-2 CASSLGTGGGYTF TGTGCCAGCAGCCTTGGGACAGGGGGTGGCTACACCTTC
TRBJ2-3 few TRBD2 TRBV5-5 CASSRTSGRLSDTQYF TGTGCCAGCAGTAGGACTAGCGGGAGGTTGTCAGATACGCAGTATTTT
TRBJ1-5 . TRBD1 TRBV4-1 CASSLTGTEPNQPQHF TGCGCCAGCAGCCTCACCGGGACAGAACCAAATCAGCCCCAGCATTTT
TRBJ1-1 . . TRBV7-5 CARSRPDRADTEAFF TGTGCCAGAAGCCGTCCGGACAGGGCCGACACTGAAGCTTTCTTT
TRBJ2-7 . TRBD1 TRBV18 CASSPTGVGGEQYF TGTGCCAGCTCACCCACAGGGGTCGGTGGGGAGCAGTACTTC
TRBJ2-5 . . TRBV19 CASSLWESRETQYF TGTGCCAGTAGTTTGTGGGAATCGAGGGAGACCCAGTACTTC
TRBJ1-5 . . TRBV21-1 CASSNIPGNQPQHF TGTGCCAGCAGCAATATACCAGGCAATCAGCCCCAGCATTTT
TRBJ2-7 . TRBD1 TRBV10-3 CAISESDRGEYEQYF TGTGCCATCAGTGAGTCCGACAGGGGGGAGTACGAGCAGTACTTC
TRBJ2-3 . . TRBV7-2 CASSKQTGMRVTDTQYF TGTGCCAGCAGCAAGCAAACAGGGATGCGGGTCACAGATACGCAGTATTTT
TRBJ1-5 . TRBD1 TRBV4-1 CASSLDRGRSSDQPQHF TGCGCCAGCAGCCTAGACAGGGGGCGATCCTCCGATCAGCCCCAGCATTTT
TRBJ2-1 . TRBD1 TRBV19 CASSPTGSSYNEQFF TGTGCCAGTAGTCCGACAGGGAGCTCCTACAATGAGCAGTTCTTC